A single sample gave rise to the 17 T cell receptor beta chains below, sequenced in a study of control samples from healthy donors and cancer patients. TCRdb's table, derived via immunoSEQ multiplex PCR, lists solely in-frame clones and lacks some. The sample records about 80,000 clones, about 79% being singletons. Specimen: PBMCs. These receptors all come from a man aged 55 to 70 with head and neck cancer.

The chain recombines TRBV9 with TRBJ1-5, with a possible D match to TRBD1 (5 bases). The CDR3 loop spans 15 amino acids. Germline V lookup: CDR1 SGDLS, CDR2 YYNGEE. Trimming took 4 bases from V and 6 from J, leaving 17 bases between them. The CDR3 sequence: CASSPWEGLGQPQHF. In nucleotides, the CDR3 is TGTGCCAGCAGCCCCTGGGAGGGGCTAGGTCAGCCCCAGCATTTT.

The J gene is TRBJ2-5, the V gene TRBV5-6; 8 positions match TRBD1. Germline V lookup: CDR1 SGHDT, CDR2 YYEEEE. The ends lost 4 bases at V and 5 bases at J; junction bases unmatched: 7. CDR3 length: 14 residues. CDR3 coding DNA: TGTGCCAGCAGCGTAGGACAGGGACTGGAGACCCAGTACTTC. Residues: CASSVGQGLETQYF. The complete variable domain, with remaining parts taken from reference TRBV5-6 and TRBJ2-5, reads DAGVTQSPTHLIKTRGQQVTLRCSPKSGHDTVSWYQQALGQGPQFIFQYYEEEERQRGNFPDRFSGHQFPNYSSELNVNALLLGDSALYLCASSVGQGLETQYFGPGTRLLVL.

The chain links TRBV5-6 to TRBJ2-7, with D perhaps TRBD1 or TRBD2 (7 bases each). The length of the CDR3 is 15 residues. Per the germline V gene, CDR1 is SGHDT and CDR2 is YYEEEE. The V gene lost 5 bases and the J gene lost 4 bases, with 19 bases spanning the gap. DNA for the CDR3: TGTGCCAGCAGTCGGAGGGAGGGGGCGAGGTACGAGCAGTACTTC. Its protein product is CASSRREGARYEQYF.

CDR3 region: CAWNEGVAQETQYF. CDR3 coding DNA: TGTGCCTGGAACGAGGGGGTAGCACAAGAGACCCAGTACTTC. The V and J genes are TRBV30 and TRBJ2-5; maybe TRBD1 (6 bases). CDR3 length: 14 amino acids. Trimming took 4 bases from V and 2 from J, leaving 14 bases between them. Looked up from germline, CDR1 is GTSNPN and CDR2 is SVGIG (reference sequence).

This clone was found a few times. This sequence joins TRBV28 and TRBJ2-6; D is perhaps TRBD1 or TRBD2 (5 bases each). Trimming pared 6 bases from V and 0 bases from J, leaving 21 bases between. The CDR3 is 19 residues long. Per germline, CDR1 MDHEN and CDR2 SYDVKM. CDR3 nucleotide sequence: TGTGCCAGCAGCCCCGGTTGGGGGAAGAGAAGCTCTGGGGCCAACGTCCTGACTTTC. This gives the protein CASSPGWGKRSSGANVLTF.

The genes are TRBV3-1 (or the pseudogene TRBV3-2) and TRBJ1-1; weak D call: TRBD1 (6 bases). There are 12 residues in the CDR3. V lost 1 base and J lost 9, with 9 bases in between. Germline values: CDR1 LGHDT, CDR2 YNNKEL (reference sequence). CDR3 sequence reads: CASSQVDSKAFF. The DNA of the CDR3 is TGTGCCAGCAGCCAAGTGGACAGTAAAGCTTTCTTT.

V usage is TRBV5-4 and J usage is TRBJ1-1; D is ambiguous. Trimming took 0 bases from V and 1 from J, leaving 10 bases between them. This CDR3 region has 15 residues. The germline V gene has CDR1 SGHNT and CDR2 YYREEE (reference sequence). This CDR3 reads CASSLAQRGNTEAFF. DNA of the CDR3: TGTGCCAGCAGCTTGGCGCAACGGGGGAACACTGAAGCTTTCTTT.

In nucleotides, the CDR3 is TGTGCCAGCAGCTCATACAACGTCCTGACTTTC. Translating it yields CASSSYNVLTF. This chain joins TRBV7-2 and TRBJ2-6; D gene uncertain. This CDR3 has 11 residues. The ends were cut back, 4 bases at V and 9 bases at J, with 4 bases in the middle. CDR1 and CDR2 from the germline V gene are SGHTA and FQGNSA.

This chain joins TRBV19 and TRBJ1-1, with D uncertain. Germline values: CDR1 LNHDA, CDR2 SQIVND (reference sequence). The V end lost 1 base, the J end lost 5 bases, and 8 bases lay between the germline ends. The CDR3 is 13 residues long. This CDR3 is CASSIGKRTEAFF. The CDR3 DNA reads TGTGCCAGTAGTATAGGGAAGCGGACTGAAGCTTTCTTT.

This clone was recorded a few times. The chain uses TRBV7-2 and TRBJ2-7; the match to TRBD1 covers 9 bases. Looked up from germline, CDR1 is SGHTA and CDR2 is FQGNSA. The V and J ends lost 5 bases and 2 bases, in that order; junction bases with no gene match: 4. The CDR3 spans 14 residues. CDR3 region: CASSPDRGTYEQYF. The CDR3 coding sequence is TGTGCCAGCAGCCCCGACAGGGGGACCTACGAGCAGTACTTC.

In this sample, this clone turned up a few times. This CDR3 is CASSLTSARQETQYF. For the CDR3, the DNA is TGTGCCAGCAGTTTAACTAGCGCCCGACAAGAGACCCAGTACTTC. The chain employs TRBV28 and TRBJ2-5; the match to TRBD2 covers 7 bases. The trim removed 2 bases at V and 2 bases at J, leaving 5 bases unmatched. The CDR3 contains 15 residues. Germline lookup yields CDR1 MDHEN and CDR2 SYDVKM.

The rearrangement links TRBV10-3 to TRBJ2-7; unclear D gene. CDR3 length: 16 residues. The V end lost 6 bases, the J end lost 0 bases, and 18 bases lay between the germline ends. Germline CDR1 and CDR2: ENHRY and SYGVKD. CDR3 region: CAISSGWARSSYEQYF. CDR3 DNA sequence: TGTGCCATCAGCTCCGGCTGGGCACGAAGCTCCTACGAGCAGTACTTC.

This chain links TRBV19 with TRBJ1-4; D may be TRBD1 (6 bases). Germline CDR1 LNHDA, CDR2 SQIVND (reference sequence). This CDR3 has 15 amino acids. Trimming cost V 4 bases and J 8 bases, with 17 bases left between them. The CDR3 bases are TGTGCCAGTAGTAGGTGGACAGCTGGTGACGAAAAACTGTTTTTT. This codes for CASSRWTAGDEKLFF.

CDR3 DNA: TGTGCCAGCAGCCAATCCGGTGGCAGGGGGCGCGAGCAGTACTTC. Translated: CASSQSGGRGREQYF. The rearrangement joins TRBV7-9 to TRBJ2-7; 8 nucleotides line up with TRBD1. V dropped 5 bases and J dropped 6; count of bases not matched to a gene: 12. The germline gives CDR1 SEHNR, CDR2 FQNEAQ (reference sequence). The CDR3 loop spans 15 amino acids. The full variable domain, completed using reference TRBV7-9 and TRBJ2-7, is DTGVSQNPRHKITKRGQNVTFRCDPISEHNRLYWYRQTLGQGPEFLTYFQNEAQLEKSRLLSDRFSAERPKGSFSTLEIQRTEQGDSAMYLCASSQSGGRGREQYFGPGTRLTVT.

V and J are TRBV28 and TRBJ1-2, with TRBD1 identical over 7 bases. Germline V lookup: CDR1 MDHEN, CDR2 SYDVKM. V lost 5 bases to trimming and J lost 5 bases; unmatched junction nucleotides: 2. The CDR3 runs 12 residues. Written as DNA, the CDR3 is TGTGCCAGCAGTATACAGGGGTATGGCTACACCTTC. Translation: CASSIQGYGYTF.

The V and J genes are TRBV5-1 and TRBJ2-7; TRBD1 matches 7 bases. CDR3 size: 16 residues. The germline V gene has CDR1 SGHRS and CDR2 YFSETQ. Losses at the gene ends were 4 bases for V and 3 bases for J; bases not matched to a gene: 13. CDR3 sequence reads: CASSPGGTGQLYEQYF. CDR3 bases: TGCGCCAGCAGCCCAGGGGGAACGGGACAGCTCTACGAGCAGTACTTC.

The chain combines TRBV10-2 with TRBJ2-5, with 9 nucleotides matching TRBD2. Germline CDR1 and CDR2: WSHSY and SAAADI. The CDR3 covers 16 residues. Trimming took 2 bases from V and 1 from J; bases not matched to a gene: 5. The CDR3: CASSETGAGGQETQYF. CDR3 nucleotides: TGCGCCAGCAGTGAGACTGGAGCGGGAGGCCAAGAGACCCAGTACTTC.